The next 26 T cell receptor beta chains were all read from a single sample in a study of T cells after yellow fever vaccination. TCRdb reanalysed the 5' RACE reads using MiXCR and keeps one entry per CDR3 protein. The sample has hundreds of thousands of distinct CDR3 sequences; around 4% are singletons. The material was PBMCs, obtained on the day of the yellow fever booster vaccination. Source of these receptors: a man aged 18-30 years who received the YFV17D yellow fever vaccine.

This clonotype was seen a few times. The chain is built from TRBV20-1 and TRBJ2-1; D unresolved. Germline-derived CDR1 and CDR2 are DFQATT and SNEGSKA (reference sequence). V was pared by 1 base and J by 0 bases, with 16 bases between. CDR3 length equals 17 residues. CDR3 nucleotide sequence: TGCAGTGCTAGAGTGCCGTACACCTTGCTCTCCTACAATGAGCAGTTCTTC. Its protein product is CSARVPYTLLSYNEQFF.

In its sample, this clonotype was seen a few times. J is TRBJ2-3 and V is TRBV30, with D possibly being TRBD2 (6 bases). V lost 6 bases and J 6 bases, leaving 10 bases between the germline ends. Germline loops: CDR1 GTSNPN, CDR2 SVGIG (reference sequence). The length of the CDR3 is 11 residues. The CDR3 DNA follows: TGTGCCTGCGGCCGGGGGGATACGCAGTATTTT. Protein sequence: CACGRGDTQYF.

This clonotype was seen at least ten times. The chain recombines TRBV29-1 with TRBJ1-1; tentatively, D is TRBD1 (5 bases). V was shortened by 7 bases and J by 1 base, with 13 bases between the two germline ends. Germline CDR1 reads SQVTM; CDR2 reads ANQGSEA. The CDR3 is 13 residues long. The CDR3 sequence: CSARTLTNTEAFF. The CDR3 DNA is TGCAGCGCTCGGACACTTACGAACACTGAAGCTTTCTTT.

This clonotype was seen many times. The chain recombines TRBV20-1 with TRBJ2-7; D is undetermined. Trimming removed 0 bases from V and 0 bases from J, with 6 bases in between. The germline V gene has CDR1 DFQATT and CDR2 SNEGSKA (reference sequence). The CDR3 spans 13 residues. CDR3 amino acids: CSAREASSYEQYV. The CDR3 coding sequence is TGCAGTGCTAGAGAGGCTAGCTCCTACGAGCAGTACGTC.

This clonotype was found many times. The V and J genes are TRBV5-5 and TRBJ2-7, with a weak D call TRBD1 (6 bases). This CDR3 is built from 15 residues. Germline values: CDR1 SGHKS, CDR2 YYEKEE (reference sequence). V lost 0 bases, J lost 4 bases, and 14 bases lay in between. DNA of the CDR3: TGTGCCAGCAGCTTGGACCCAGGGCAGGGGTACGAGCAGTACGTC. Encoded protein: CASSLDPGQGYEQYV.

This clonotype appeared many times. This chain uses TRBV2 with TRBJ2-1; the D gene is possibly TRBD2 (7 bases). The CDR3 extends over 15 amino acids. The germline V and J ends were trimmed by 7 bases and 3 bases, with 16 bases remaining between them. The germline V gene encodes CDR1 SNHLY and CDR2 FYNNEI. The CDR3 nucleotides read TGTGCCAGCATGGGAGGGGGGGCCCGCTACAATGAGCAGTTCTTC. Translating gives CASMGGGARYNEQFF.

The chain joins TRBV27 to TRBJ2-3; 7 positions match TRBD2. This CDR3 contains 14 residues. J gave up 2 bases and V 8 bases, and 7 bases lay outside the gene matches. CDR1 is MNHEY, CDR2 SMNVEV, per germline (reference sequence). The CDR3 DNA reads as TGTGCCAGCTCCTTTCTAGCGGACACAGATACGCAGTATTTT. Translated, it gives CASSFLADTDTQYF.

This clonotype was found a few times. V and J are TRBV29-1 and TRBJ2-2; 11 positions match TRBD2. CDR3 length: 15 residues. Germline V gene data show CDR1 as SQVTM and CDR2 as ANQGSEA. Trimming cost V 5 bases and J 1 base; bases outside gene matches: 3. The CDR3 region is CSVSGTSGNTGELFF. CDR3 bases: TGCAGCGTTTCCGGGACTAGCGGGAACACCGGGGAGCTGTTTTTT.

Ten or more counts support this clonotype. The genes are TRBV3-1 and TRBJ2-2; 7 bases line up with TRBD1. CDR1 is LGHDT and CDR2 is YNNKEL in the germline V gene (reference sequence). CDR3 length: 14 amino acids. V was clipped by 9 bases and J by 6 bases; unmatched bases: 10. The DNA of the CDR3 is TGTGCCAGTTCTCACAGGGGTCTCGCCGGGGAGCTGTTTTTT. It yields the protein CASSHRGLAGELFF.

This clonotype has at least ten counts. The rearrangement links TRBV2 to TRBJ2-4, with 8 bases lining up with TRBD2. The ends lost 0 bases at V and 15 bases at J; junction bases unmatched: 7. This CDR3 is 13 amino acids long. Germline V CDR1 and CDR2: SNHLY, FYNNEI. CDR3 residues: CASSEAPGLGSYF. Written as DNA, the CDR3 is TGTGCCAGCAGTGAAGCCCCGGGACTAGGTTCGTACTTC.

The CDR3 is CASNRGRSSYNEQFF. The CDR3 region has the DNA TGTGCCAGTAATCGGGGGAGGAGCTCCTACAATGAGCAGTTCTTC. The V and J genes are TRBV6-2 or TRBV6-3 and TRBJ2-1, with a possible D match to TRBD2 (6 bases). The germline gives CDR1 MNHEY, CDR2 SVGEGT. V lost 9 bases to trimming and J lost 0 bases, with 15 bases between them. CDR3 size: 15 residues.

This clonotype appeared a few times. This chain joins TRBV11-3 and TRBJ2-3; no clear D. The V end lost 1 base, the J end lost 4 bases, and 15 bases lay between the germline ends. Germline V gives CDR1 SGHNT, CDR2 YENEEA. The CDR3 loop spans 16 amino acids. The CDR3: CASSLVFSHSPDTQYF. The CDR3 region has the DNA TGTGCCAGCAGCTTAGTTTTTTCCCACTCCCCAGATACGCAGTATTTT.

This clonotype was observed a handful of times. The rearrangement joins TRBV10-2 to TRBJ2-7; D call uncertain. CDR1 and CDR2 (germline): WSHSY, SAAADI. Trimming took off 3 bases at V and 3 bases at J, with 15 bases between the two ends. The CDR3 consists of 15 residues. This chain's CDR3 is CASSDQYPVFYEQYF. The CDR3 nucleotides read TGCGCCAGCAGTGACCAATATCCAGTTTTCTACGAGCAGTACTTC.

This clonotype was picked up many times. The CDR3 bases are TGTGCCAGCAGTTACTTTCCGGTAGCGGGGGGCGACTATGAGCAGTTCTTC. This translates into CASSYFPVAGGDYEQFF. The chain carries TRBV6-2 or TRBV6-3 and TRBJ2-1; 10 nucleotides agree with TRBD2. The germline V gene encodes CDR1 MNHEY and CDR2 SVGEGT. CDR3 length: 17 amino acids. The junction had 11 bases not matched to a gene; V was cut back by 1 base and J by 8 bases.

The V call is TRBV6-2 or TRBV6-3, the J call TRBJ1-5; D not resolved. With 2 bases removed from V and 3 bases from J, the gap between germline ends came to 8 bases. The CDR3 loop spans 14 amino acids. Germline V lookup: CDR1 MNHEY, CDR2 SVGEGT. DNA of the CDR3: TGTGCCAGCAGTTACACCGGGTTCAATCAGCCCCAGCATTTT. Its protein is CASSYTGFNQPQHF.

V is TRBV12-3 or TRBV12-4 and J is TRBJ2-2; D may be TRBD2 (5 bases). Trimming removed 5 bases at V and 2 bases at J, with 12 bases between. CDR3 length: 15 amino acids. Here the CDR3 DNA reads TGTGCCAGCAGTCCGAGGGAACTTAACACCGGGGAGCTGTTTTTT. It codes for CASSPRELNTGELFF.

This clonotype has a count of ten or more. V usage is TRBV20-1 and J usage is TRBJ1-3; TRBD1 might be the D (5 bases). Germline V gene lookup returns CDR1 DFQATT and CDR2 SNEGSKA (reference sequence). The CDR3 is 12 amino acids. V was shortened by 5 bases and J by 2 bases, with 7 bases between the two germline ends. The CDR3 bases are TGCAGTGCTCCGACAGCTGGAAACACCATATATTTT. It codes for CSAPTAGNTIYF.

This clonotype was counted ten times or more. CDR3 amino acids: CASSLLGYQNQETQYF. The CDR3 DNA is TGCGCCAGCAGCTTGCTGGGCTACCAGAACCAAGAGACCCAGTACTTC. V usage is TRBV5-1 and J usage is TRBJ2-5; D not certain. Trimming took off 1 base at V and 0 bases at J, with 13 bases between the two ends. This CDR3 contains 16 residues. Germline CDR1 is SGHRS and CDR2 is YFSETQ.

This clonotype has a handful of counts. The J gene is TRBJ2-5, the V gene TRBV12-3 or TRBV12-4; D may be TRBD1 or TRBD2 (7 bases each). CDR3 length equals 14 residues. V gave up 6 bases and J gave up 3 bases, with 14 bases separating them. The CDR3 is CASSPTGREETQYF. CDR3 in DNA: TGTGCCAGCAGCCCGACAGGGAGGGAAGAGACCCAGTACTTC.

At least ten counts were recorded for this clonotype. V is TRBV5-4 and J is TRBJ2-5; 8 bases match TRBD2. The CDR3 totals 15 residues. Germline loops: CDR1 SGHNT, CDR2 YYREEE (reference sequence). The V gene end was trimmed by 3 bases and the J gene end by 2 bases; junction bases not matched to a gene: 6. The CDR3 protein is CASSSRIAGQETQYF. The CDR3 nucleotides are TGTGCCAGCAGCTCTCGGATAGCGGGACAAGAGACCCAGTACTTC. Supplemented by reference TRBV5-4 and TRBJ2-5, the full variable domain reads ETGVTQSPTHLIKTRGQQVTLRCSSQSGHNTVSWYQQALGQGPQFIFQYYREEENGRGNFPPRFSGLQFPNYSSELNVNALELDDSALYLCASSSRIAGQETQYFGPGTRLLVL.

This clonotype came up a few times. The chain recombines TRBV29-1 with TRBJ2-6; TRBD2 might be the D (5 bases). CDR1 and CDR2 from the germline V gene are SQVTM and ANQGSEA. Trimming took off 1 base at V and 4 bases at J, with 8 bases between the two ends. The CDR3 is made up of 14 amino acids. CDR3 region: CSVEGGPGANVLTF. CDR3 bases: TGCAGCGTTGAAGGAGGGCCCGGGGCCAACGTCCTGACTTTC.

This clonotype was observed many times. The gene calls are TRBV7-9 and TRBJ2-7; 8 nucleotides agree with TRBD2. After removal of 5 bases from V and 3 bases from J, the junction contained 9 bases not matched to a gene. The CDR3 has 15 amino acids. Looked up from germline, CDR1 is SEHNR and CDR2 is FQNEAQ (reference sequence). CDR3 nucleotide sequence: TGTGCCAGCAGCCCCCGATCGGGAGGGGTCTACGAGCAGTACGTC. Translating gives CASSPRSGGVYEQYV.

This clonotype was recorded at least ten times. The rearrangement joins TRBV25-1 to TRBJ2-5, with D possibly TRBD2 on 5 matching bases. In germline, CDR1 is MGHDK, CDR2 SYGVNS. There are 13 residues in the CDR3. V lost 2 bases, J lost 9 bases, and 13 bases lay in between. The CDR3 sequence: CASSEGDTRAQYF. The DNA for the CDR3 is TGTGCCAGCAGTGAAGGGGATACGAGGGCCCAGTACTTC.

This clonotype was counted only a few times. V gene TRBV28 combines with J gene TRBJ2-1; either TRBD1 or TRBD2 may supply D (5 bases each). With 8 bases removed from V and 8 bases from J, the gap between germline ends came to 25 bases. This CDR3 contains 16 residues. From germline, CDR1 is MDHEN and CDR2 SYDVKM. CDR3 sequence (DNA): TGTGCCAGCGGGAATGCACCTGGGGCTAGCTTCTATGAGCAGTTCTTC. Translating gives CASGNAPGASFYEQFF.

As regards this clonotype: The junction differs from germline at one of its ends, possibly a read error. The genes are TRBV6-2 or TRBV6-3 and TRBJ1-5, with 7 bases that match TRBD1. The CDR3 totals 15 residues. From germline, CDR1 is MNHEY and CDR2 SVGEGT. The CDR3 DNA reads TGTGCCAGCAGTTACTCGCTACAGGGGAATCAGCCCAAGCATTTT. It encodes CASSYSLQGNQPKHF.

This clonotype has ten or more counts. This chain uses TRBV4-1 with TRBJ1-2; D not certain. This CDR3 is 17 amino acids long. The germline CDR1 and CDR2 sequences are MGHRA and YSYEKL. Trimming removed 1 base from V and 2 bases from J, with 17 bases in between. The CDR3 DNA follows: TGCGCCAGCAGCCAAGCAGCGGGAGGACCTTGGAACTATGGCTACACCTTC. This sequence encodes CASSQAAGGPWNYGYTF.